This TCR beta chain was sequenced in a study of blood T cells in healthy people across ages. Then a second PCR, running roughly 7 to 12 cycles, was carried out with a sample-barcoded 5' primer and a J-beta primer mix. Via MiXCR, TCRdb re-called the 5' RACE reads, giving one row per CDR3 protein. The data contain about a million distinct CDR3 sequences, roughly half of them seen just once; the ten biggest clones take up 20% to 25%. Germline CDR1 is MDHEN and CDR2 is SYDVKM. This CDR3 spans 14 amino acids. V dropped 9 bases and J dropped 2; count of bases not matched to a gene: 7. Specimen: blood. The origin of this receptor is a woman aged 60-75 years in good health. The chain links TRBV28 to TRBJ2-7, with 10 bases that match TRBD2. CDR3 sequence reads: CASKVAGGTYEQYF. For the CDR3, the DNA is TGTGCCAGTAAAGTAGCGGGAGGAACCTACGAGCAGTACTTC.